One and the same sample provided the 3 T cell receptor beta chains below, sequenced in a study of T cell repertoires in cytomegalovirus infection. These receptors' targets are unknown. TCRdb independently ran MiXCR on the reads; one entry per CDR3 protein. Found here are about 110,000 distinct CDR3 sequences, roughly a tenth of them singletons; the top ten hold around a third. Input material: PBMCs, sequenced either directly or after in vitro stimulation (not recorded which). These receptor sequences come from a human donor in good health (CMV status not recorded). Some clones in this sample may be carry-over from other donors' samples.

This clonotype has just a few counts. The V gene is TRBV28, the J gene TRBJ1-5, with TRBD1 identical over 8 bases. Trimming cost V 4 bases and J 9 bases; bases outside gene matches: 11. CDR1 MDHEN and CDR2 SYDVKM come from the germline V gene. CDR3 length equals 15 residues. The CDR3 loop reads CASSSMDRVWGPQHF. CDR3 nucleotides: TGTGCCAGCAGTTCGATGGACAGGGTTTGGGGGCCCCAGCATTTT.

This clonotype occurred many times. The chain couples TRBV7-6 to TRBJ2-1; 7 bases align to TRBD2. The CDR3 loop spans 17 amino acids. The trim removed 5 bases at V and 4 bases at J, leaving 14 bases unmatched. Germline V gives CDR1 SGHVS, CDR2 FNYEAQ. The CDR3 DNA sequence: TGTGCCAGCAGCCCTAGGCGCGGGAGCGGAGTTTACAATGAGCAGTTCTTC. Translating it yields CASSPRRGSGVYNEQFF.

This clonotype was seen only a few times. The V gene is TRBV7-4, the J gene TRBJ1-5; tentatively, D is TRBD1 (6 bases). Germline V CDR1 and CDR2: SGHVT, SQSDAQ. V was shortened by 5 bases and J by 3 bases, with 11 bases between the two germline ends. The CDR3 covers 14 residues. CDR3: CASSPQGINQPQHF. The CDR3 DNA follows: TGTGCCAGCAGCCCACAGGGTATCAATCAGCCCCAGCATTTT.